A single T cell receptor (beta chain) is shown here with its context. This specimen comes from a study of identical twins. CDR1 ENHRY and CDR2 SYGVKD come from the germline V gene. The length of the CDR3 is 13 residues. J lost 2 bases, V lost 4 bases, and 2 bases had no gene match. Unique molecular identifiers were in the cDNA, with template-switch universal primer binding. TCRdb reprocessed the 5' RACE reads via MiXCR and lists one record per CDR3 protein. In the table there are 650,000 to 750,000 distinct CDR3 sequences, less than 25% of which are singletons. The sample was also reused in another study, on T cells expressing NK-cell markers.

The clonotype was recovered from a young woman in good health. Sequenced sample: PBMCs. The V call is TRBV10-3, the J call TRBJ2-7; TRBD1 matches 7 bases. The CDR3: CAISGDRAYEQYF. Here the CDR3 DNA reads TGTGCCATCAGTGGGGACAGAGCCTACGAGCAGTACTTC.